The 29 T cell receptor beta chains listed next were all sequenced from one sample in a study of cytomegalovirus exposure and HLA in healthy donors. Amplification used 60 Vbeta primers and 13 Jbeta primers. The repertoire was sequenced with immunoSEQ multiplex PCR; TCRdb's copy has only in-frame clones and lacks some. The sample lists 90,000 to 150,000 clones, around 60% occurring once. The sequenced sample consisted of PBMCs. These receptors came from a man aged 35 to 55 in good health and CMV-seropositive.

The rearrangement uses TRBV28 and TRBJ1-3; TRBD1 is a possible D gene (6 bases). Germline V gene data show CDR1 as MDHEN and CDR2 as SYDVKM. V lost 7 bases to trimming and J lost 0 bases, with 10 bases between them. The CDR3 is 14 amino acids. CDR3 protein: CASNEGGSGNTIYF. The CDR3, as DNA: TGTGCCAGCAACGAAGGGGGCTCTGGAAACACCATATATTTT.

The CDR3 DNA follows: TGTGCCTGGAACCCTACTCCCTCGGGGACCCAGTACTTC. Amino acids: CAWNPTPSGTQYF. This sequence joins TRBV30 and TRBJ2-5; D unresolved. Trimming removed 4 bases at V and 7 bases at J, with 16 bases between. Germline CDR1 reads GTSNPN; CDR2 reads SVGIG (reference sequence). The CDR3 spans 13 residues.

This sequence joins TRBV28 and TRBJ2-3, with a possible D match to TRBD1 (5 bases). CDR3 length: 13 residues. Germline V gives CDR1 MDHEN, CDR2 SYDVKM. The V gene lost 7 bases and the J gene lost 4 bases, with 12 bases spanning the gap. In DNA form, the CDR3 reads TGTGCCAGCACTCAGGGATGGGCAGATACGCAGTATTTT. Its translation is CASTQGWADTQYF. Using reference TRBV28 and TRBJ2-3 for the parts outside the CDR3, the full variable domain is DVKVTQSSRYLVKRTGEKVFLECVQDMDHENMFWYRQDPGLGLRLIYFSYDVKMKEKGDIPEGYSVSREKKERFSLILESASTNQTSMYLCASTQGWADTQYFGPGTRLTVL.

The sample holds a few counts of this clone. The chain employs TRBV4-2 and TRBJ2-7; D not certain. Germline lookup yields CDR1 LGHNA and CDR2 YNFKEQ. V was shortened by 4 bases and J by 0 bases, with 10 bases between the two germline ends. The CDR3 is 14 amino acids. CDR3 protein: CASSPDGGSYEQYF. Here the CDR3 DNA reads TGTGCCAGCAGCCCTGATGGCGGCTCCTACGAGCAGTACTTC.

The V call is TRBV7-2, the J call TRBJ1-2; D is perhaps TRBD1 (6 bases). This CDR3 spans 15 amino acids. Germline loops: CDR1 SGHTA, CDR2 FQGNSA. Trimming stripped 2 bases from V and 6 bases from J, with 16 bases between. CDR3 DNA: TGTGCCAGCAGCTTATTGGGACAAGGAACCCATGGCTACACCTTC. Translating gives CASSLLGQGTHGYTF.

The chain employs TRBV29-1 and TRBJ1-1; 11 positions match TRBD1. Germline CDR1 and CDR2: SQVTM and ANQGSEA. After removal of 6 bases from V and 6 bases from J, the junction contained 6 bases not matched to a gene. CDR3 length equals 13 residues. In DNA, the CDR3 is TGCAGCGTGGCGGGACAGGGGGGCGCTGAAGCTTTCTTT. The encoded protein is CSVAGQGGAEAFF.

The chain joins TRBV11-3 to TRBJ2-5, with 12 bases identical to TRBD2. Germline-derived CDR1 and CDR2 are SGHNT and YENEEA. J lost 3 bases, V lost 3 bases, and 14 bases had no gene match. CDR3 length: 19 amino acids. As DNA, the CDR3 is TGTGCCAGCAGCTTTAGGGGGGGGCTAGCGGGAGGGACAGAAGAGACCCAGTACTTC. Its translation is CASSFRGGLAGGTEETQYF.

The chain combines TRBV10-3 with TRBJ2-5, with 9 bases identical to TRBD2. Germline-derived CDR1 and CDR2 are ENHRY and SYGVKD. The CDR3 spans 15 residues. J was trimmed by 1 base and V by 4 bases; bases with no gene match: 4. Here the CDR3 reads CAISGGGVGQETQYF. The CDR3 DNA sequence: TGTGCCATCAGTGGCGGGGGGGTGGGCCAAGAGACCCAGTACTTC.

J is TRBJ2-1 and V is TRBV18, with TRBD1 identical over 8 bases. The CDR3 runs to 14 residues. J was trimmed by 10 bases and V by 4 bases; bases with no gene match: 9. Germline CDR1 and CDR2: KGHSH and LQKENI. CDR3 loop: CASSRDRTYEEQFF. The CDR3 DNA follows: TGTGCCAGCTCACGGGACAGGACCTACGAGGAGCAGTTCTTC.

In its sample, this clone was seen a few times. Other nucleotide sequences from this sample produce the same CDR3. The CDR3 DNA reads TGTGCCAGCAGTTACCAGGGCTGGGATGGCTACACCTTC. It codes for CASSYQGWDGYTF. V gene TRBV6-6 combines with J gene TRBJ1-2; tentative D call: TRBD1 (5 bases). The CDR3 is 13 residues long. Trimming cost V 2 bases and J 6 bases, with 10 bases left between them. Per germline, CDR1 MNHNY and CDR2 SVGAGI (reference sequence).

The V gene is TRBV6-6, the J gene TRBJ2-5; 9 bases are a match to TRBD2. This CDR3 comprises 15 residues. CDR1 MNHNY and CDR2 SVGAGI come from the germline V gene (reference sequence). The trim removed 4 bases at V and 2 bases at J, leaving 5 bases unmatched. DNA for the CDR3: TGTGCCAGCAGTTGGCCAGCGGGGGGACAAGAGACCCAGTACTTC. It translates to CASSWPAGGQETQYF.

The chain links TRBV6-5 to TRBJ2-7, with D maybe TRBD2 (5 bases). The CDR3 extends over 15 amino acids. The germline V gene has CDR1 MNHEY and CDR2 SVGAGI. V dropped 5 bases and J dropped 2 bases, with 16 bases sitting between them. CDR3 protein: CASSSEGESTYEQYF. CDR3 nucleotides: TGTGCCAGCAGTAGCGAGGGTGAGTCAACCTACGAGCAGTACTTC.

The rearrangement uses TRBV5-1 and TRBJ1-6; D may be TRBD1 (6 bases). Trimming took 4 bases from V and 12 from J, leaving 23 bases between them. Germline CDR1 SGHRS, CDR2 YFSETQ. The CDR3 is 16 residues long. CDR3 in amino acids: CASSLQGITLPEPLHF. The CDR3 nucleotides read TGCGCCAGCAGCCTCCAGGGGATTACACTCCCAGAACCCCTCCACTTT.

This chain uses TRBV9 with TRBJ2-7; 9 bases are a match to TRBD1. The germline CDR1 and CDR2 sequences are SGDLS and YYNGEE. The CDR3 runs 15 residues. The trim removed 2 bases at V and 4 bases at J, leaving 7 bases unmatched. CDR3 sequence: CASSVRTGAGYEQYF. DNA for the CDR3: TGTGCCAGCAGCGTCAGGACAGGGGCAGGTTACGAGCAGTACTTC.

This clone has only a few counts. The chain is built from TRBV6-1 and TRBJ2-6, with a weak D call TRBD1 (6 bases). Trimming stripped 0 bases from V and 13 bases from J, with 16 bases between. Per the germline V gene, CDR1 is MNHNS and CDR2 is SASEGT. CDR3 length: 15 residues. CDR3 amino acids: CASSEAPGDAGVLTF. The CDR3 nucleotides read TGTGCCAGCAGTGAAGCCCCAGGGGACGCCGGAGTCCTGACTTTC.

This clone was observed a handful of times. One end of the junction does not line up with germline, which may come from a read error. V and J are TRBV7-7 and TRBJ2-7; D is perhaps TRBD2 (5 bases). The CDR3 is 14 residues long. Germline loops: CDR1 SSHAT, CDR2 FNYEAQ (reference sequence). CDR3 in amino acids: CASSLSREHYEQYF. In DNA, the CDR3 is TGTGCTAGCAGCTTAAGCCGGGAACACTACGAGCAGTACTTC. The full variable domain, in which reference TRBV7-7 and TRBJ2-7 provide the parts outside the CDR3, is GAGVSQSPRYKVTKRGQDVTLRCDPISSHATLYWYQQALGQGPEFLTYFNYEAQPDKSGLPSDRFSAERPEGSISTLTIQRTEQRDSAMYRCASSLSREHYEQYFGPGTRLTVT.

In DNA, the CDR3 is TGCGCCAGCAGCCCCGTAGCGGGGGGATACGAGCAGTACTTC. It translates to CASSPVAGGYEQYF. The chain employs TRBV4-1 and TRBJ2-7; the match to TRBD2 covers 10 bases. Looked up from germline, CDR1 is MGHRA and CDR2 is YSYEKL. The CDR3 is 14 amino acids. The junction had 4 bases not matched to a gene; V was cut back by 4 bases and J by 4 bases.

The V gene is TRBV28, the J gene TRBJ2-2; no reliable D call. Germline values: CDR1 MDHEN, CDR2 SYDVKM. The CDR3 extends over 12 amino acids. The V gene lost 5 bases and the J gene lost 5 bases, with 6 bases spanning the gap. Written as DNA, the CDR3 is TGTGCCAGCAGTCTCCCGACCGGGGAGCTGTTTTTT. It codes for CASSLPTGELFF.

CDR3 DNA sequence: TGTGCCAGCAGCAAAGGAGTCTACGAGCAGTACTTC. Translation gives CASSKGVYEQYF. The genes are TRBV7-8 and TRBJ2-7; no clear D gene. The V and J ends lost 5 bases and 3 bases respectively, with 8 bases between them. Germline V gives CDR1 SGHVS, CDR2 FQNEAQ. The CDR3 length is 12 residues.

This chain links TRBV6-1 with TRBJ2-7, with 12 positions matching TRBD1. The CDR3 length is 14 residues. Germline V CDR1 and CDR2: MNHNS, SASEGT. Trimming cost V 5 bases and J 7 bases; bases outside gene matches: 6. For the CDR3, the DNA is TGTGCCAGCAGTCGGGACAGGGGGCGTTTAGAGCAGTACTTC. It specifies CASSRDRGRLEQYF.

V gene TRBV29-1 combines with J gene TRBJ1-5; no clear D. Trimming took 4 bases from V and 4 from J, leaving 17 bases between them. Germline V gene lookup returns CDR1 SQVTM and CDR2 ANQGSEA. The CDR3 loop spans 15 amino acids. The CDR3 here is CSVAVTTDPNQPQHF. As DNA, the CDR3 is TGCAGCGTTGCGGTGACAACCGACCCTAATCAGCCCCAGCATTTT.

The chain employs TRBV29-1 and TRBJ2-3; the D is unclear. The V end lost 6 bases, the J end lost 4 bases, and 20 bases lay between the germline ends. Germline assignment: CDR1 SQVTM and CDR2 ANQGSEA. The CDR3 runs to 15 residues. As DNA, the CDR3 is TGCAGCGTCAAACTAAACTGGCCCGTCGCAGATACGCAGTATTTT. Translated, it gives CSVKLNWPVADTQYF.

The gene calls are TRBV5-8 and TRBJ2-3, with 8 bases that match TRBD1. Germline lookup yields CDR1 SGHTS and CDR2 YDEGEE. Trimming removed 3 bases from V and 0 bases from J; junction bases left unmatched: 6. This CDR3 contains 16 residues. In DNA, the CDR3 is TGTGCCAGCAGCTCAGGACAGGGTCCTAGCACAGATACGCAGTATTTT. Its translation: CASSSGQGPSTDTQYF. The entire variable domain, with the rest obtained from reference TRBV5-8 and TRBJ2-3, is as follows: EAGVTQSPTHLIKTRGQQATLRCSPISGHTSVYWYQQALGLGLQFLLWYDEGEERNRGNFPPRFSGRQFPNYSSELNVNALELEDSALYLCASSSGQGPSTDTQYFGPGTRLTVL.

This chain connects TRBV4-2 to TRBJ2-1, with 10 bases that match TRBD2. This CDR3 is built from 15 residues. The V segment lost 10 bases and the J segment 8 bases; nucleotides outside the gene matches: 14. In germline, CDR1 is LGHNA, CDR2 YNFKEQ. CDR3 sequence: CATRGASGSRDEQFF. In DNA form, the CDR3 reads TGTGCCACCAGGGGGGCTAGCGGGAGTAGGGATGAGCAGTTCTTC.

The chain has TRBV6-1 and TRBJ2-7, with unresolved D. This CDR3 has 13 amino acids. Germline V CDR1 and CDR2: MNHNS, SASEGT. V lost 2 bases, J lost 5 bases, and 10 bases lay in between. The CDR3 here is CASSESISNEQYF. The CDR3 DNA is TGTGCCAGCAGTGAAAGCATCTCTAACGAGCAGTACTTC.

V gene TRBV9 combines with J gene TRBJ1-2, with 9 bases matching TRBD1. V shed 4 bases and J 14 bases; nucleotides not matched to a gene: 6. CDR1 is SGDLS and CDR2 is YYNGEE in the germline V gene. The CDR3 has 11 residues. This CDR3 is CASSPNRGLTF. The CDR3 bases are TGTGCCAGCAGCCCTAACAGGGGGCTAACCTTC. Combining the CDR3 with reference TRBV9 and TRBJ1-2 gives the whole variable domain DSGVTQTPKHLITATGQRVTLRCSPRSGDLSVYWYQQSLDQGLQFLIQYYNGEERAKGNILERFSAQQFPDLHSELNLSSLELGDSALYFCASSPNRGLTFGSGTRLTVV.

This clone has only a few counts. V gene TRBV19 combines with J gene TRBJ2-3; 7 bases are a match to TRBD1. Unmatched junction bases numbered 4, after V lost 9 bases and J lost 1 base. The germline CDR1 and CDR2 sequences are LNHDA and SQIVND (reference sequence). CDR3 length: 13 amino acids. CDR3 coding DNA: TGTGCCAGCCGGGACAGCCGCACAGATACGCAGTATTTT. It is translated as CASRDSRTDTQYF. The full variable domain, in which reference TRBV19 and TRBJ2-3 provide the parts outside the CDR3, is DGGITQSPKYLFRKEGQNVTLSCEQNLNHDAMYWYRQDPGQGLRLIYYSQIVNDFQKGDIAEGYSVSREKKESFPLTVTSAQKNPTAFYLCASRDSRTDTQYFGPGTRLTVL.

This clone was seen a few times. V gene TRBV7-2 combines with J gene TRBJ2-7; 9 bases agree with TRBD1. Germline values: CDR1 SGHTA, CDR2 FQGNSA. Trimming took 1 base from V and 3 from J; bases not matched to a gene: 4. The CDR3 length is 15 residues. The CDR3 here is CASSLEGQGNYEQYF. The CDR3 nucleotides are TGTGCCAGCAGCTTAGAGGGACAGGGAAACTACGAGCAGTACTTC.

The J gene is TRBJ2-7, the V gene TRBV7-9; D uncertain. This CDR3 contains 14 residues. The germline gives CDR1 SEHNR, CDR2 FQNEAQ (reference sequence). Trimming stripped 2 bases from V and 0 bases from J, with 8 bases between. CDR3 protein: CASSLSAVSYEQYF. CDR3 coding DNA: TGTGCCAGCAGCTTATCCGCGGTCTCCTACGAGCAGTACTTC.